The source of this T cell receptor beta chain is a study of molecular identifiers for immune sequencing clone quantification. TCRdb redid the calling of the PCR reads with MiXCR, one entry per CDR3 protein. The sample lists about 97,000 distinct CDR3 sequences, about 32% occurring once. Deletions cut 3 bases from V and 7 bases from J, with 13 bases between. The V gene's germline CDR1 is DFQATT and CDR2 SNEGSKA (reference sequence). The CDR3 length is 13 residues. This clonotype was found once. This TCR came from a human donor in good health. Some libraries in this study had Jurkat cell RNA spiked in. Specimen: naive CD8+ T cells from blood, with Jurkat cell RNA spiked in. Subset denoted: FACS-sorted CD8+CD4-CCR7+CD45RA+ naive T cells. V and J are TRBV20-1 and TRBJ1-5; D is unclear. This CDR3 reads CSASTGRHQPQHF. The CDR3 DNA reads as TGCAGTGCTAGTACGGGGAGGCACCAGCCCCAGCATTTT.